This section outlines one T cell receptor (beta chain) sequence together with its context. This sample stems from a study of T cells after yellow fever vaccination. Overall study: Fractions low in cell number were prepared with SMART-Seq v4 Ultra Low Input.

Per germline, CDR1 MNHNS and CDR2 SASEGT. The CDR3 is made up of 14 amino acids. V was cut by 8 bases and J by 2 bases, with 16 bases left in between. In TCRdb, the 5' RACE reads were re-called with MiXCR into one record per CDR3 protein. Altogether around 230,000 distinct CDR3 sequences are present, approximately 6.7% being singletons, with the ten largest covering around 1%. The receptor's source is a man aged 25 to 40 who received the YFV17D yellow fever vaccine. The sample consisted of CD4+ T cells sorted from PBMCs, taken on the day of the yellow fever booster vaccination. This chain uses TRBV6-1 with TRBJ2-7, with unresolved D. CDR3 in amino acids: CASRPRVGPYEQYF. CDR3 DNA sequence: TGTGCCAGCCGACCCAGAGTGGGCCCCTACGAGCAGTACTTC.